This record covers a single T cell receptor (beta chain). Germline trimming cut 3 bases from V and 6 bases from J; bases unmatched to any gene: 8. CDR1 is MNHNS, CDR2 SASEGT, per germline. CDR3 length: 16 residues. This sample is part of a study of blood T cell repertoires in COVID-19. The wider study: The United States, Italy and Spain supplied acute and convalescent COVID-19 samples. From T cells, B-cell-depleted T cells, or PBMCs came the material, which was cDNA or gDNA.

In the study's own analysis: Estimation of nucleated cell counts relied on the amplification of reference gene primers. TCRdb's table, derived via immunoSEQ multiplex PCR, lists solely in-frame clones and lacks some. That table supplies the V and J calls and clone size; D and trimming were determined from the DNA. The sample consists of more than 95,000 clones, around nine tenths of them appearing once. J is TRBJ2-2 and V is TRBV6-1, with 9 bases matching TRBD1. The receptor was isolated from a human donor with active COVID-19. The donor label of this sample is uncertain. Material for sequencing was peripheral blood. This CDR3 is CASSDGTGYPAGELFF. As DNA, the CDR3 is TGTGCCAGCAGTGACGGGACAGGGTATCCGGCCGGGGAGCTGTTTTTT.